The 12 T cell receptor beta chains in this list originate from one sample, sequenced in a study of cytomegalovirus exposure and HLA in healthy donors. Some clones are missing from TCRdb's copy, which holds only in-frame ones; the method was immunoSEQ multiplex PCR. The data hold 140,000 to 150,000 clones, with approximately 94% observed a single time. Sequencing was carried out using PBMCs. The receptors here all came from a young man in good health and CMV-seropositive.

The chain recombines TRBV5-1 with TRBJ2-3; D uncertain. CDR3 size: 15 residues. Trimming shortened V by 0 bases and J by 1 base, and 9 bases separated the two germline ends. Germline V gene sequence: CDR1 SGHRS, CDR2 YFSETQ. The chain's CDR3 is CASSLAGVGTDTQYF. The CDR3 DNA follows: TGCGCCAGCAGCTTGGCCGGTGTAGGCACAGATACGCAGTATTTT.

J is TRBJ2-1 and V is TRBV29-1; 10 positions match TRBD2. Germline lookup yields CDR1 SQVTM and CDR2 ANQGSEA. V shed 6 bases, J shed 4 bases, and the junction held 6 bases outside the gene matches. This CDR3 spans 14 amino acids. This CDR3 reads CSVRSGRGYNEQFF. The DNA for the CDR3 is TGCAGCGTCAGGAGCGGGAGGGGTTACAATGAGCAGTTCTTC.

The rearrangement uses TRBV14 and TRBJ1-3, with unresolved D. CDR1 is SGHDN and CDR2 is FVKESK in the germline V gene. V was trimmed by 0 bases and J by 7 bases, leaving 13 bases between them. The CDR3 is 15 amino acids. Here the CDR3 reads CASSQEAGSWNTIYF. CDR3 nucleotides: TGTGCCAGCAGCCAAGAAGCGGGGAGTTGGAACACCATATATTTT.

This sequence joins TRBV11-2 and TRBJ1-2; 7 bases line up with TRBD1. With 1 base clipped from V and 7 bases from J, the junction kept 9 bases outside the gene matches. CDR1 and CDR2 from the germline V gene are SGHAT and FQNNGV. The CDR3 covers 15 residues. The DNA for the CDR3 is TGTGCCAGCAGCTTAGCAATTTCAGGGGGTGGTGGCTACACCTTC. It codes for CASSLAISGGGGYTF.

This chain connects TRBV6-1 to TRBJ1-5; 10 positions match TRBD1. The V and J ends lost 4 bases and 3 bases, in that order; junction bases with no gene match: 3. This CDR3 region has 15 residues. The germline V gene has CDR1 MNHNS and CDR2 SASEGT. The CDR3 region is CASSADRGYNQPQHF. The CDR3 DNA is TGTGCCAGCAGTGCGGACAGGGGGTACAATCAGCCCCAGCATTTT.

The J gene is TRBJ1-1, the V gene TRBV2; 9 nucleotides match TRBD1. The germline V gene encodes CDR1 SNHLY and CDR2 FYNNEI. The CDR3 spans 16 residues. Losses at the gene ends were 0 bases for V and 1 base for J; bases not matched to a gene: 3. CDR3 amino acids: CASSEAQDRGNTEAFF. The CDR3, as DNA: TGTGCCAGCAGTGAAGCGCAGGACAGGGGGAACACTGAAGCTTTCTTT.

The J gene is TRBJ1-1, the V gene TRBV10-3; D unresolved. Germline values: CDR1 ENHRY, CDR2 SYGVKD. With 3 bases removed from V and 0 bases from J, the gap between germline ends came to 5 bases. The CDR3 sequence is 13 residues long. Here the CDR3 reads CAISDPMNTEAFF. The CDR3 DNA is TGTGCCATCAGTGACCCCATGAACACTGAAGCTTTCTTT.

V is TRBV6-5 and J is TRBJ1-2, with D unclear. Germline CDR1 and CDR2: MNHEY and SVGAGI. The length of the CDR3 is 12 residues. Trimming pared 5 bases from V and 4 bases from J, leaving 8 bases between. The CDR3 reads CASSGSGYGYTF. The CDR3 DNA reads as TGTGCCAGCAGTGGGTCAGGCTATGGCTACACCTTC.

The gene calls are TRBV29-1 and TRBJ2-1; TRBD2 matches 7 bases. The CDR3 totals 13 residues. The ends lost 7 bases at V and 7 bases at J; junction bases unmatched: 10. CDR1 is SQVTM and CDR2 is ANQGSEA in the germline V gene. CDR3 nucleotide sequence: TGCAGCGCTAGCCGCGGGAGTGCAAATGAGCAGTTCTTC. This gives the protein CSASRGSANEQFF.

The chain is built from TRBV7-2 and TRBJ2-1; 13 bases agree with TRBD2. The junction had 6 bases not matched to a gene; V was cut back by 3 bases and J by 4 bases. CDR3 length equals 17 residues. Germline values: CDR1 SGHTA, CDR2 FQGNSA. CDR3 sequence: CASSFGTSGTFYNEQFF. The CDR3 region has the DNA TGTGCCAGCAGCTTCGGGACTAGCGGGACTTTTTACAATGAGCAGTTCTTC.

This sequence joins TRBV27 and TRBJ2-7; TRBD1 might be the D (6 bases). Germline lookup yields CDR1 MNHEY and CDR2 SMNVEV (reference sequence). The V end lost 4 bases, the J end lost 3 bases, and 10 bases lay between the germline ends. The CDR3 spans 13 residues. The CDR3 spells CASSSPGDYEQYF. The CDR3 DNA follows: TGTGCCAGCAGTTCCCCAGGGGACTACGAGCAGTACTTC.

In DNA, the CDR3 is TGTGCCAGCAGCAGACAGGGGCCCTTCTACGAGCAGTACTTC. Translation gives CASSRQGPFYEQYF. This rearrangement joins TRBV27 to TRBJ2-7; 8 bases line up with TRBD1. Germline V gene sequence: CDR1 MNHEY, CDR2 SMNVEV (reference sequence). V dropped 6 bases and J dropped 3; count of bases not matched to a gene: 7. CDR3 size: 14 residues.